This T cell receptor (beta chain) was profiled in a study of T cells in Graves' hyperthyroidism and ophthalmopathy. CDR3 length: 13 amino acids. V dropped 6 bases and J dropped 8 bases, with 16 bases sitting between them. This clonotype has ten or more counts. RNA transcripts were the template for amplifying TCR beta CDR3 regions. The HTBI primer set served for first-round RT-PCR of the TCR CDR3. TCRdb reanalysed the multiplex PCR reads using MiXCR and keeps one entry per CDR3 protein. The sample lists over 700,000 distinct CDR3 sequences, 18% occurring once. This sequence joins TRBV12-3 or TRBV12-4 and TRBJ1-1; D uncertain. The source is a woman between 50 and 59 years old with Graves' hyperthyroidism that later progressed to Graves' ophthalmopathy. The sequenced material came from blood. Written as DNA, the CDR3 is TGTGCCAGCAGCGAAACAAAGTTGGGGGAAGCTTTCTTT. This sequence encodes CASSETKLGEAFF.